The 18 T cell receptor beta chains listed next were all sequenced from one sample in a study of control samples from healthy donors and cancer patients. Profiled with immunoSEQ multiplex PCR; TCRdb holds only in-frame clones, not every one. The table records 400,000 to 500,000 clones, about 93% of them present only once. The sequenced sample was PBMCs. Source of these receptors: a man aged 35 to 55 with head and neck cancer.

This sequence joins TRBV9 and TRBJ2-5; D gene ambiguous. This CDR3 is 14 amino acids long. V lost 4 bases, J lost 1 base, and 11 bases lay in between. Germline loops: CDR1 SGDLS, CDR2 YYNGEE. The chain's CDR3 is CASSLGKVQETQYF. The CDR3 DNA sequence: TGTGCCAGCAGCCTAGGGAAGGTCCAAGAGACCCAGTACTTC.

CDR3 loop: CASSETRGRETQYF. CDR3 sequence (DNA): TGTGCCAGCAGTGAAACCAGGGGAAGGGAGACCCAGTACTTC. This rearrangement joins TRBV2 to TRBJ2-5, with D possibly being TRBD1 (6 bases). Germline lookup yields CDR1 SNHLY and CDR2 FYNNEI. This CDR3 comprises 14 residues. The V end was cut by 2 bases, the J end by 5 bases, with 12 bases between.

This clone was detected once. The sample holds other DNA sequences that translate to the same CDR3. CDR3 nucleotide sequence: TGTGCCAGCAGCGGGAGGGCCGGGGAGCTGTTTTTT. Translating gives CASSGRAGELFF. The rearrangement uses TRBV2 and TRBJ2-2; 8 bases match TRBD2. The CDR3 sequence is 12 residues long. Losses at the gene ends were 6 bases for V and 6 bases for J; bases not matched to a gene: 0. CDR1 SNHLY and CDR2 FYNNEI come from the germline V gene. Looking up the rest from reference TRBV2 and TRBJ2-2 gives the full variable domain: EPEVTQTPSHQVTQMGQEVILRCVPISNHLYFYWYRQILGQKVEFLVSFYNNEISEKSEIFDDQFSVERPDGSNFTLKIRSTKLEDSAMYFCASSGRAGELFFGEGSRLTVL.

V and J are TRBV9 and TRBJ2-1; 7 nucleotides line up with TRBD1. The CDR3 loop spans 19 amino acids. V trimming: 2 bases; J trimming: 0 bases; junction bases outside the gene matches: 14. CDR1 is SGDLS, CDR2 YYNGEE, per germline. In DNA, the CDR3 is TGTGCCAGCAGCGTTACTTTAGGCGACAGGGAGCGCTCCTACAATGAGCAGTTCTTC. Translated: CASSVTLGDRERSYNEQFF.

J is TRBJ2-6 and V is TRBV27; no clear D. Trimming took off 4 bases at V and 0 bases at J, with 16 bases between the two ends. CDR1 is MNHEY and CDR2 is SMNVEV in the germline V gene (reference sequence). This CDR3 is built from 18 residues. The CDR3, as DNA: TGTGCCAGCAGTTCCCCAGGCAGGAGCCGCTCTGGGGCCAACGTCCTGACTTTC. Encoded protein: CASSSPGRSRSGANVLTF.

The rearrangement links TRBV3-1 (or the pseudogene TRBV3-2) to TRBJ2-3, with D unclear. Germline values: CDR1 LGHDT, CDR2 YNNKEL (reference sequence). The CDR3 totals 12 residues. Trimming cost V 4 bases and J 2 bases, with 4 bases left between them. DNA for the CDR3: TGTGCCAGCAGCCGCCTCACAGATACGCAGTATTTT. It translates to CASSRLTDTQYF.

V and J are TRBV7-8 and TRBJ2-1, with D unresolved. This CDR3 region has 12 residues. V was clipped by 5 bases and J by 6 bases, with 8 bases between them. Germline V gene sequence: CDR1 SGHVS, CDR2 FQNEAQ. The CDR3: CASSPPINEQFF. CDR3 nucleotides: TGTGCCAGCAGCCCGCCGATCAATGAGCAGTTCTTC.

The V call is TRBV6-6, the J call TRBJ2-7; a weak D match, TRBD2 (6 bases). Trimming stripped 5 bases from V and 3 bases from J, with 14 bases between. The length of the CDR3 is 14 residues. The V gene's germline CDR1 is MNHNY and CDR2 SVGAGI (reference sequence). The CDR3 DNA reads TGTGCCAGCAGTCCTACAGGAGGGTACTACGAGCAGTACTTC. This sequence encodes CASSPTGGYYEQYF.

This chain connects TRBV12-3 or TRBV12-4 to TRBJ2-2, with unresolved D. V lost 3 bases and J lost 6, with 2 bases in between. This CDR3 region has 11 residues. CDR3 protein: CASSFPGELFF. CDR3 nucleotides: TGTGCCAGCAGTTTTCCCGGGGAGCTGTTTTTT.

The rearrangement links TRBV11-3 to TRBJ2-5; 7 nucleotides agree with TRBD1. Trimming removed 5 bases from V and 1 base from J; junction bases left unmatched: 1. CDR3 length equals 13 residues. The germline V gene has CDR1 SGHNT and CDR2 YENEEA. The CDR3 sequence is CASSDRAQETQYF. The CDR3 region has the DNA TGTGCCAGCAGCGACAGGGCCCAAGAGACCCAGTACTTC.

The chain has TRBV14 and TRBJ2-7; D possibly corresponds to TRBD2 (6 bases). The CDR3 loop spans 13 amino acids. The ends were cut back, 6 bases at V and 6 bases at J, with 15 bases in the middle. Germline V gives CDR1 SGHDN, CDR2 FVKESK. CDR3 sequence reads: CASSRLRGTEQYF. The CDR3 nucleotides read TGTGCCAGCAGTCGCCTACGGGGGACCGAGCAGTACTTC.

The genes are TRBV5-1 and TRBJ2-1, with 7 bases that match TRBD1. Germline lookup yields CDR1 SGHRS and CDR2 YFSETQ. The CDR3 totals 16 residues. V gave up 0 bases and J gave up 8 bases; unmatched junction bases: 11. CDR3 nucleotide sequence: TGCGCCAGCAGCTTGGCGCCAGGGGGTGCGTCCTATGAGCAGTTCTTC. This gives the protein CASSLAPGGASYEQFF.

CDR3 loop: CASSSWEGSERRTYEQYF. CDR3 sequence (DNA): TGTGCCAGCAGCTCTTGGGAGGGCAGCGAAAGAAGAACCTACGAGCAGTACTTC. The chain has TRBV5-5 and TRBJ2-7; 7 bases align to TRBD2. The CDR3 is 18 residues long. V lost 3 bases and J lost 2; bases outside the gene matches: 17. Looked up from germline, CDR1 is SGHKS and CDR2 is YYEKEE (reference sequence).

The count of this clone is one. This chain connects TRBV7-2 to TRBJ2-3, with 10 bases aligning to TRBD1. Germline CDR1 is SGHTA and CDR2 is FQGNSA. J lost 1 base, V lost 6 bases, and 13 bases had no gene match. This CDR3 is built from 18 residues. As DNA, the CDR3 is TGTGCCAGCAGGAGGACAGGGGGGGAGTTGTATGGCACAGATACGCAGTATTTT. As protein: CASRRTGGELYGTDTQYF.

The chain employs TRBV6-5 and TRBJ2-7, with 9 bases fitting TRBD1. V gave up 4 bases and J gave up 6 bases; unmatched junction bases: 10. There are 15 residues in the CDR3. CDR1 is MNHEY and CDR2 is SVGAGI in the germline V gene. As DNA, the CDR3 is TGTGCCAGCAGTTTATCGGGACAGGGTGTCATCGAGCAGTACTTC. Translated: CASSLSGQGVIEQYF.

This clone was recorded only once. The chain links TRBV19 to TRBJ2-6; D could derive from TRBD1 or TRBD2 (6 bases each). The CDR3 is 14 amino acids. Germline CDR1 and CDR2: LNHDA and SQIVND (reference sequence). Trimming removed 7 bases from V and 9 bases from J, with 16 bases in between. This chain's CDR3 is CASIDRGAHNVLTF. CDR3 in DNA: TGTGCCAGTATCGATAGGGGGGCCCACAACGTCCTGACTTTC.

This clone was found a few times. The chain has TRBV6-5 and TRBJ2-1, with 9 bases lining up with TRBD2. Trimming took 2 bases from V and 7 from J; bases not matched to a gene: 9. The CDR3 is made up of 16 amino acids. CDR1 MNHEY and CDR2 SVGAGI come from the germline V gene. The CDR3 sequence: CASSYTPRREGNEQFF. CDR3 sequence (DNA): TGTGCCAGCAGTTACACCCCTAGGCGGGAGGGTAATGAGCAGTTCTTC.

This chain uses TRBV25-1 with TRBJ2-5; TRBD2 agrees at 10 bases. This CDR3 has 17 amino acids. CDR1 is MGHDK and CDR2 is SYGVNS in the germline V gene. Trimming removed 1 base from V and 9 bases from J; junction bases left unmatched: 14. CDR3 protein: CASSEFGPGLASAAQYF. In nucleotides, the CDR3 is TGTGCCAGCAGTGAATTTGGTCCGGGACTAGCGTCGGCGGCCCAGTACTTC.